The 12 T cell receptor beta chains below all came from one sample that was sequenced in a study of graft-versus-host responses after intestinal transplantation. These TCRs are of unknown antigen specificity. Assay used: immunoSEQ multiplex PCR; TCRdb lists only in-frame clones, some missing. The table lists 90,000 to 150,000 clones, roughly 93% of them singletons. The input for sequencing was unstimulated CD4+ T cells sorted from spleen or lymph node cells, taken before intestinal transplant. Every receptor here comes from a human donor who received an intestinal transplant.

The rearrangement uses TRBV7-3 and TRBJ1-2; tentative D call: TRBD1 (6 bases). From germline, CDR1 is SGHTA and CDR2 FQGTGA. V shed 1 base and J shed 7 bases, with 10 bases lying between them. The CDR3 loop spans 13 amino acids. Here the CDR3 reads CASSLNQGFGYTF. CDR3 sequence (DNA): TGTGCCAGCAGCTTAAATCAGGGGTTTGGCTACACCTTC. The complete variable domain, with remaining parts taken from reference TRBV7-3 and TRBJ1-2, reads GAGVSQTPSNKVTEKGKYVELRCDPISGHTALYWYRQSLGQGPEFLIYFQGTGAADDSGLPNDRFFAVRPEGSVSTLKIQRTERGDSAVYLCASSLNQGFGYTFGSGTRLTVV.

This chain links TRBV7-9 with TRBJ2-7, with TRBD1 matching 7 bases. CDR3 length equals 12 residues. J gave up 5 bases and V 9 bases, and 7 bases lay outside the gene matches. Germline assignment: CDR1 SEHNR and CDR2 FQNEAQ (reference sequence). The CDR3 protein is CARQGISDEQYF. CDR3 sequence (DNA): TGTGCCAGACAGGGGATCAGCGACGAGCAGTACTTC.

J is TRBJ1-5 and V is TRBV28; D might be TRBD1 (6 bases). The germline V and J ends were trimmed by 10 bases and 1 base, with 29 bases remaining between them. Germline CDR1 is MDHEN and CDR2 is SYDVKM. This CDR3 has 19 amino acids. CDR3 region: CAISRSRRGSLGSNQPQHF. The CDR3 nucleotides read TGTGCCATTTCGAGGTCCCGCAGGGGCTCCCTTGGAAGCAATCAGCCCCAGCATTTT.

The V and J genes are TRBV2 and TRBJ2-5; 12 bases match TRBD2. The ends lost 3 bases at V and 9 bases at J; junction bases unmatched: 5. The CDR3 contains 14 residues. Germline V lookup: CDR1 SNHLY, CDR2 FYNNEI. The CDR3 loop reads CASSETLAGGSQYF. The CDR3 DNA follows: TGTGCCAGCAGTGAGACCCTAGCGGGAGGGTCCCAGTACTTC.

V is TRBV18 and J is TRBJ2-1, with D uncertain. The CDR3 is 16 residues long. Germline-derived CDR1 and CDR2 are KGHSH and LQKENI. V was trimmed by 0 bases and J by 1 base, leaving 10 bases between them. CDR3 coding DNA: TGTGCCAGCTCACCACCGGCCCCCATTTCCTACAATGAGCAGTTCTTC. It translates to CASSPPAPISYNEQFF.

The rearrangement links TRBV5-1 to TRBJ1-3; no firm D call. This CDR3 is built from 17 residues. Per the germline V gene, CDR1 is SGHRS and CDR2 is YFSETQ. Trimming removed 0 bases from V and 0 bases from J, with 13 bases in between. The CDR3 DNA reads TGCGCCAGCAGCTTGGATGGAATGCGAAACTCTGGAAACACCATATATTTT. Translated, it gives CASSLDGMRNSGNTIYF.

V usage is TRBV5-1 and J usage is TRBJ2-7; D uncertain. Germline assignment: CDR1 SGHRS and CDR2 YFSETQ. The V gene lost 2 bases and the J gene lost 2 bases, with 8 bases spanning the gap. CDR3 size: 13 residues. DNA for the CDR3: TGCGCCAGCAGCTTAGTGGACCCCTACGAGCAGTACTTC. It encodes CASSLVDPYEQYF.

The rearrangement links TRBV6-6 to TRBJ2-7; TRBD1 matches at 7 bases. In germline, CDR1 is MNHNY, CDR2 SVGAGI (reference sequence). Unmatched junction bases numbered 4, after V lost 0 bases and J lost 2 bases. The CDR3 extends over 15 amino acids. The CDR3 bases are TGTGCCAGCAGTTACTCGACGGGACAGACCTACGAGCAGTACTTC. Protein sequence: CASSYSTGQTYEQYF.

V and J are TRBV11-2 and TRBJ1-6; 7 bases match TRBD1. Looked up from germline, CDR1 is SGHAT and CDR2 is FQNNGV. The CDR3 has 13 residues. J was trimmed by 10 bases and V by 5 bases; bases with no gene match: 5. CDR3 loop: CASSLGQASPLHF. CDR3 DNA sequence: TGTGCCAGCAGCCTCGGACAGGCCTCACCCCTCCACTTT.

In DNA, the CDR3 is TGTGCCAGCAGCTTTCAAGGGTTAAATGAGCAGTTCTTC. Protein sequence: CASSFQGLNEQFF. J is TRBJ2-1 and V is TRBV7-3; no clear D gene. Germline-derived CDR1 and CDR2 are SGHTA and FQGTGA. There are 13 residues in the CDR3. Between the trimmed V and J ends, which lost 3 bases and 7 bases, there was a span of 10 bases.

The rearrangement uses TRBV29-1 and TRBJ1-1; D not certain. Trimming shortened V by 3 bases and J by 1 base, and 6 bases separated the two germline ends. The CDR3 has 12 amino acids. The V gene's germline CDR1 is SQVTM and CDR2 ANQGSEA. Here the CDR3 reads CSVEAGNTEAFF. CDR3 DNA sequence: TGCAGCGTTGAGGCAGGGAACACTGAAGCTTTCTTT.

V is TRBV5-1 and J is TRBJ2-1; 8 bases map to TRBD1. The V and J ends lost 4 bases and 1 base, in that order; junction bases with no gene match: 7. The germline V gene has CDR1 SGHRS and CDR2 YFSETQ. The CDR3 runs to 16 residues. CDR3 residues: CASSPGQGKSYNEQFF. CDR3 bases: TGCGCCAGCAGCCCCGGACAGGGAAAGTCCTACAATGAGCAGTTCTTC.